The rows below give T cell receptor beta chains drawn from one sample of a study of T cells in Graves' hyperthyroidism and ophthalmopathy. A single record per CDR3 protein comes from TCRdb applying MiXCR to the multiplex PCR reads. Of hundreds of thousands of distinct CDR3 sequences in the sample, over 10% were seen once. The specimen sequenced was blood. These receptors were taken from a woman under 30 with Graves' hyperthyroidism. CDR3s leave out the opening cysteine and the closing phenylalanine or tryptophan. Fields, in order: V gene, D gene, J gene, CDR3 protein. The D gene is left open where the match is weak.

TRBV27,NA,TRBJ2-5,ASSLTVTGETQY
TRBV6-1,NA,TRBJ2-7,ASRQDLYEQY
TRBV6-1,NA,TRBJ1-5,ASSDSHNQPQH
TRBV5-1,TRBD1,TRBJ1-1,ASSIRRQGTEAF
TRBV3-1,NA,TRBJ1-2,ASSQWPQRGYT
TRBV29-1,NA,TRBJ2-1,SVENRVSYNEQF
TRBV27,NA,TRBJ1-1,ATSTGNTEAF
TRBV19,NA,TRBJ2-5,ASSIGTKQETQY
TRBV29-1,NA,TRBJ2-1,SIELGLARLNEQF
TRBV12-3/TRBV12-4,TRBD1,TRBJ2-5,ASSAGQGLLETQY
TRBV24-1,NA,TRBJ2-5,ATSDSPRDTLGTQY
TRBV5-6,NA,TRBJ2-7,ASSLELLKKGEQY
TRBV7-3,TRBD1,TRBJ2-7,ASSPGQGLPRGFYEQY
TRBV5-1,TRBD2,TRBJ2-2,ASRGLATHGELF